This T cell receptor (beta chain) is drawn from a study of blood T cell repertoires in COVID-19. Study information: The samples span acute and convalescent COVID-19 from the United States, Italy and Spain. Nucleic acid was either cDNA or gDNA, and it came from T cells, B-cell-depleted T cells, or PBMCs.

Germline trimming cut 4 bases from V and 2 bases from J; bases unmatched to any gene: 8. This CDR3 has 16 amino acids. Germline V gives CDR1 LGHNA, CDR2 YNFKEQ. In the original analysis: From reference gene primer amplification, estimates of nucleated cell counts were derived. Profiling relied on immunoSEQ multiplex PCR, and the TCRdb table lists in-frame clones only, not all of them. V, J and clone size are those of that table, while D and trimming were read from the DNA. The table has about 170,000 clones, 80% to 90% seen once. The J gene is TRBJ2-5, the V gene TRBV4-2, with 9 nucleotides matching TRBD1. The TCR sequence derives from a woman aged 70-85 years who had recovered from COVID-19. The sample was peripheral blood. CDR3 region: CASSPGSGQGQETQYF. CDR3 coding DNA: TGTGCCAGCAGCCCGGGTTCCGGACAGGGGCAAGAGACCCAGTACTTC.